Presented here are 8 T cell receptor beta chains from one specimen sequenced in a study of blood T cell repertoires in COVID-19. The assay was immunoSEQ multiplex PCR, and TCRdb's table has in-frame clones only and misses some. This repertoire shows approximately 300,000 clones, about 89% found once; its top ten account for approximately 5.3%. Sequenced material: PBMCs or T cells enriched from blood (not recorded which). Receptors were obtained from a woman in her thirties who had recovered from COVID-19.

The rearrangement uses TRBV9 and TRBJ2-3; D is possibly TRBD2 (7 bases). Germline loops: CDR1 SGDLS, CDR2 YYNGEE. The CDR3 totals 16 residues. The V end lost 2 bases, the J end lost 2 bases, and 15 bases lay between the germline ends. The chain's CDR3 is CASSVEAGQPTDTQYF. The CDR3 DNA reads TGTGCCAGCAGCGTGGAAGCGGGACAACCCACAGATACGCAGTATTTT.

V is TRBV6-2 or TRBV6-3 and J is TRBJ1-5; D perhaps matches TRBD1 (6 bases). V lost 4 bases and J lost 12, with 13 bases in between. Germline-derived CDR1 and CDR2 are MNHEY and SVGEGT. The CDR3 is made up of 12 amino acids. The CDR3 sequence is CASSSGDYYQHF. DNA for the CDR3: TGTGCCAGCAGTTCAGGGGACTATTACCAGCATTTT.

The J gene is TRBJ2-7, the V gene TRBV29-1, with TRBD2 matching over 9 bases. The CDR3 extends over 13 amino acids. V lost 6 bases to trimming and J lost 0 bases; unmatched junction nucleotides: 3. The germline V gene encodes CDR1 SQVTM and CDR2 ANQGSEA. The CDR3 DNA sequence: TGCAGCGTGCGGCGGGGGGGCTCCTACGAGCAGTACTTC. It translates to CSVRRGGSYEQYF.

This clone has only one observation. The CDR3 DNA sequence: TGTGCCAGTAGTATACCGGGACAGGGTGAAGCTTTCTTT. Translation: CASSIPGQGEAFF. This chain uses TRBV19 with TRBJ1-1, with TRBD1 matching 9 bases. With V trimmed by 2 bases and J by 7 bases, 2 bases remained unmatched. CDR3 length equals 13 residues. Looked up from germline, CDR1 is LNHDA and CDR2 is SQIVND (reference sequence).

The rearrangement joins TRBV15 to TRBJ2-3; TRBD1 aligns across 8 bases. V lost 2 bases, J lost 2 bases, and 3 bases stayed unmatched. Germline V gene sequence: CDR1 LNHNV, CDR2 YYDKDF (reference sequence). The CDR3 consists of 15 residues. The CDR3 sequence: CATSRRQGTTDTQYF. The CDR3 DNA reads TGTGCCACCAGCAGAAGACAGGGGACCACAGATACGCAGTATTTT.

V is TRBV12-3 or TRBV12-4 and J is TRBJ1-2; no firm D call. This CDR3 is 13 amino acids long. V was clipped by 3 bases and J by 3 bases, with 8 bases between them. CDR3 protein: CASSFGKDYGYTF. The CDR3 coding sequence is TGTGCCAGCAGTTTCGGGAAGGACTATGGCTACACCTTC.

The chain uses TRBV29-1 and TRBJ2-1, with unresolved D. Per the germline V gene, CDR1 is SQVTM and CDR2 is ANQGSEA. The germline V and J ends were trimmed by 3 bases and 7 bases, with 19 bases remaining between them. This CDR3 contains 15 residues. The CDR3 bases are TGCAGCGTTGATTTGTCGTGGTTAGATCCGAATGAGCAGTTCTTC. Its translation: CSVDLSWLDPNEQFF.

This rearrangement joins TRBV5-1 to TRBJ1-1; 9 bases agree with TRBD1. The CDR3 runs to 14 residues. From germline, CDR1 is SGHRS and CDR2 YFSETQ. V shed 0 bases, J shed 11 bases, and the junction held 8 bases outside the gene matches. The CDR3 coding sequence is TGCGCCAGCAGCTTGGAAGGGACAGGGAGTACGGCTTTCTTT. Its translation is CASSLEGTGSTAFF.